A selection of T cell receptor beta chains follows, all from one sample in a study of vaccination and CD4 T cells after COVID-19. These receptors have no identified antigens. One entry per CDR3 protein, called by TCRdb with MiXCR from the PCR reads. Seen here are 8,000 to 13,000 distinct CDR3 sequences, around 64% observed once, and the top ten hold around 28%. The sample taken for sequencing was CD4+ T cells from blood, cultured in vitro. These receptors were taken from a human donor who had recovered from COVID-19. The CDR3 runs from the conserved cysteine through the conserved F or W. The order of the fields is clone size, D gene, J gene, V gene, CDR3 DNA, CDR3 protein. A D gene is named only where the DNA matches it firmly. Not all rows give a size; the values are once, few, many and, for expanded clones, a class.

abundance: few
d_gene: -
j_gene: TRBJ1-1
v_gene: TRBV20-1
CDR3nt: TGCAGTGCTAGAGGAGGGGCTAACACTGAAGCTTTCTTT
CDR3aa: CSARGGANTEAFF

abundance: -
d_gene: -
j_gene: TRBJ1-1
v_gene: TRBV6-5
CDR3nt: TGTGCCAGCAGTTACAACAGGGAAGGTTGGGCTTTCTTT
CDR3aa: CASSYNREGWAFF

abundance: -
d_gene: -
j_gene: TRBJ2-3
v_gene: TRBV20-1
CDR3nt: TGCAGTGCCCTAGCCCCACAGTGGGCGCAGTATTTT
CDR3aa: CSALAPQWAQYF

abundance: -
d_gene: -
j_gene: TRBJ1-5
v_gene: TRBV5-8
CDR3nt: TGTGCCAGCAGCTCGTTAGACCTTGTTAATCAGCCCCAGCATTTT
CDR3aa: CASSSLDLVNQPQHF

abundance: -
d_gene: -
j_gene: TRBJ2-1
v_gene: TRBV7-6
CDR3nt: TGTGCCAGCAGCTTAGCCGGGCCATACAATGAGCAGTTCTTC
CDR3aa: CASSLAGPYNEQFF

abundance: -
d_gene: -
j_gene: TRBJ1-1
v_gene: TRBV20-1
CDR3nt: TGCAGTGTAACATCCGGGAAACACACTGAAGCTTTCTTT
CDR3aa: CSVTSGKHTEAFF

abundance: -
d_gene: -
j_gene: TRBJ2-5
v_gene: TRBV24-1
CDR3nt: TGTGCCACCAGTGCCCCGGCATGGGGGACCCAGTACTTC
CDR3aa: CATSAPAWGTQYF

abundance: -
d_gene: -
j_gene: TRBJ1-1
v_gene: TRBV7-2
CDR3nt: TGTGCCAGCAGCCTCCTAAGGCCCAACACTGAAGCTATCTTT
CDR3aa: CASSLLRPNTEAIF

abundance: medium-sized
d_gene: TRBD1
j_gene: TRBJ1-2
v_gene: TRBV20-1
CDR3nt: TGCAGTGCTAGATCCAAACAGGGGGCGGACTATGGCTACACCTTC
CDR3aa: CSARSKQGADYGYTF

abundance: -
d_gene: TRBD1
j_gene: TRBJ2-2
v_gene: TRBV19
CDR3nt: TGTGCCAGTAGTACCCCTTACAGGGGTTACACCGGGGAGCTGTTTTTT
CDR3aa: CASSTPYRGYTGELFF

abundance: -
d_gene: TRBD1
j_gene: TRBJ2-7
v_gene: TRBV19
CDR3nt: TGTGCCAGTAGTATAGATTATGGGACAGGGGGAAGCTACGAGCAGTACTTC
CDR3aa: CASSIDYGTGGSYEQYF

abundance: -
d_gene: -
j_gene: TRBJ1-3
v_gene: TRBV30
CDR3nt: TGTGCCTGGAGTGTCGGGGGGGTTGGAAACACCATATATTTT
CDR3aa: CAWSVGGVGNTIYF

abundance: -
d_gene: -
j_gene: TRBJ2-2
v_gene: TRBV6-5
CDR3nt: TGTGCCAGCAGTTACAGCCGGGCCACCGGGGAGCTGTTTTTT
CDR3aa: CASSYSRATGELFF

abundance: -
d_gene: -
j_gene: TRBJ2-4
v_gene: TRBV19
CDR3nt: TGTGCCAGTAGTATTCCGAGGGGCGTGGGAAACATTCAGTACTTC
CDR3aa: CASSIPRGVGNIQYF

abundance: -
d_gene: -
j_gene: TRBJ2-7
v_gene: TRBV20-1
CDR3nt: TGCAGTGCTAGACGGGTGGACGAGCAGTACTTC
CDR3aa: CSARRVDEQYF

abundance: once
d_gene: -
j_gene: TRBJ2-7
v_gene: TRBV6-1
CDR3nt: TGTGCCAGCAGCCCCCGAGGAGGGGTAACCTACGAGCAGTACTTC
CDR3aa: CASSPRGGVTYEQYF

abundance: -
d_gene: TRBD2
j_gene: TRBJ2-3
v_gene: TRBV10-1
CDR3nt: TGCGCCAGCAGAGCGGGGGGGCCCACAGATACGCAGTATTTT
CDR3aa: CASRAGGPTDTQYF

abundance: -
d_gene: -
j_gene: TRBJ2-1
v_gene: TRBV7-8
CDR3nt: TGTGCCAGCAGCTCCAGGGTTTTCACCTACAATGAGCAGTTCTTC
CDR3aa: CASSSRVFTYNEQFF

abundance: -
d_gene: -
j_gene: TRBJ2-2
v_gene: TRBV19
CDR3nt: TGTGCCAGTAGTTCCCGGCTGAACACCGGGGAGCTGTTTTTT
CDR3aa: CASSSRLNTGELFF

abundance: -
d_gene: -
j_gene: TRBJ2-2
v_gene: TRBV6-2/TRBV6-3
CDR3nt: TGTGCCAGCAGTTACTCCCCCGCCAGGACTCTCACCGGGGAGCTGTTTTTT
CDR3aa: CASSYSPARTLTGELFF

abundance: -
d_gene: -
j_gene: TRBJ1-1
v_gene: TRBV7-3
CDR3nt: TGTGCCAGCAGCTCGACGGAGAATACTGAAGCTTTCTTT
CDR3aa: CASSSTENTEAFF

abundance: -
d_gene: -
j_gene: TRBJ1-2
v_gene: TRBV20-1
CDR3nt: TGCAGTGCCCCAGAGTCCGGCAGGGGATTAGGTGGCTACACCTTC
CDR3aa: CSAPESGRGLGGYTF

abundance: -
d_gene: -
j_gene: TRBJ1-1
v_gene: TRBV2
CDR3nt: TGTGCCAGCAGTGGAGGTAACACTGAAGCTTTCTTT
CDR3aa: CASSGGNTEAFF

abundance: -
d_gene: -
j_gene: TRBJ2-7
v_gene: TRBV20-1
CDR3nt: TGCAGTGCTAGTCTGGGTCTGGGGTACGAGCAGTACTTC
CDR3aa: CSASLGLGYEQYF

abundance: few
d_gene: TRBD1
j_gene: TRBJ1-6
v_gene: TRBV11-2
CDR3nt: TGTGCCAGCAGCTTGAGGTCGACAGGGGTTGGTTCACCCCTCCACTTT
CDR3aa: CASSLRSTGVGSPLHF

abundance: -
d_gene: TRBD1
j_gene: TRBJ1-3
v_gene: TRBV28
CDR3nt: TGTGCCAGTACCGGGACAGGCGGAAACACCATATATTTT
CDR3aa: CASTGTGGNTIYF

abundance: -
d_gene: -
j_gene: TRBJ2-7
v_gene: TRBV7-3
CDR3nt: TGTGCCAGCAGTCACGGACAGAACTACGAGCAGTACTTC
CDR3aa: CASSHGQNYEQYF

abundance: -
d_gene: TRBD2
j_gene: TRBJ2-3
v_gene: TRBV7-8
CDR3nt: TGTGCCAGCAGCTTAGCAAGCGGGGGGTTCACAGATACGCAGTATTTT
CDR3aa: CASSLASGGFTDTQYF

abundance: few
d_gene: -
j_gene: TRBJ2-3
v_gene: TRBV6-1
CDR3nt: TGTGCCAGCGGGCGGACAGATACGCAGTATTTT
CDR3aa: CASGRTDTQYF

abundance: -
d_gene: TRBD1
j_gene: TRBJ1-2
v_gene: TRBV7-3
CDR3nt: TGTGCCAGCAGCCGCGACAGGGGGCGAGGCTACACCTTC
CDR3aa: CASSRDRGRGYTF

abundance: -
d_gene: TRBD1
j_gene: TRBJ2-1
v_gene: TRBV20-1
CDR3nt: TGCAGTGCTAGGGGACAGGGGGCCCCGAGCTCCTACAATGAGCAGTTCTTC
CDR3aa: CSARGQGAPSSYNEQFF

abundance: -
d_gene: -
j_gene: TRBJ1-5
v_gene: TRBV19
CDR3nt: TGTGCCAGTAGTAACAGGGGCAATCAGCCCCAGCATTTT
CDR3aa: CASSNRGNQPQHF

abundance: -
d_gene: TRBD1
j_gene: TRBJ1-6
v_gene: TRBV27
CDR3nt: TGTGCCAGCAGTGGACAGGGGGCGTCCTATAATTCACCCCTCCACTTT
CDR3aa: CASSGQGASYNSPLHF

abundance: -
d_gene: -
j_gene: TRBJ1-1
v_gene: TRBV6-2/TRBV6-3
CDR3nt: TGTGCCAGCAGTACTTATCGGGCGACGGGGAACACTGAAGCTTTCTTT
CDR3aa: CASSTYRATGNTEAFF

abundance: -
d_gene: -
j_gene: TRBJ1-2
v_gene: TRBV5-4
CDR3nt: TGTGCCAGCAGCCCGGGGGGAGCGCGCTCCTTCTATGGCTACACCTTC
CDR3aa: CASSPGGARSFYGYTF

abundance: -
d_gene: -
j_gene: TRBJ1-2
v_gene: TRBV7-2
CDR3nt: TGTGCCAGCAGCTTAAGCAGGGTGGGTGGCTACACCTTC
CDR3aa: CASSLSRVGGYTF

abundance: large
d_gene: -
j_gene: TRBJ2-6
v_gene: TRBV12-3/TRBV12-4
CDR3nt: TGTGCCAGCAGTTCGGACAGCCAGAGGCTCTCTGGGGCCAACGTCCTGACTTTC
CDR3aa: CASSSDSQRLSGANVLTF

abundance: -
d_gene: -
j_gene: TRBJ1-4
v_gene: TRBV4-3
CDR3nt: TGCGCCAGCAGCCAAGATTTCCGGTTAACTAATGAAAAACTGTTTTTT
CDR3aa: CASSQDFRLTNEKLFF

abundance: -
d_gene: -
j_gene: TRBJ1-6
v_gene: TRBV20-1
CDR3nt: TGCAGTGCTAGACCAGGGAGGAATGATTCACCCCTCCACTTT
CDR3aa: CSARPGRNDSPLHF

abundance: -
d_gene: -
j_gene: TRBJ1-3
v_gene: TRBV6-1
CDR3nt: TGTGCCAGCAGTGAAGCTATAAGTCCGGGAAACACCATATATTTT
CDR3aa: CASSEAISPGNTIYF

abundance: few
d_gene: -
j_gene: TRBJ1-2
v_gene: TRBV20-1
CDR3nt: TGCAGTGCTCCCTTTACAGCCGGCTATGGCTACACCTTC
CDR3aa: CSAPFTAGYGYTF

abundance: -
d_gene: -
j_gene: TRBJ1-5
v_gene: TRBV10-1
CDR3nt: TGCGCCAGCAGTTACACCGGGACGGACAATCAGCCCCAGCATTTT
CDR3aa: CASSYTGTDNQPQHF

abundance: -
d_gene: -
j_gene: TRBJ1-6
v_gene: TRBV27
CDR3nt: TGTGCCAGCAGTTTAAGTTACAGACATAATTCACCCCTCCACTTT
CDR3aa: CASSLSYRHNSPLHF

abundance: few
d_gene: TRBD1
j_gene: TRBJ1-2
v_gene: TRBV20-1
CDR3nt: TGCAGTGCACCGGGACAGGGTAGGCCCTACACCTTC
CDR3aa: CSAPGQGRPYTF

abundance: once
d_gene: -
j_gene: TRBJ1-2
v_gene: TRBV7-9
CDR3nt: TGTGCCAGCAGCTTAGATCTGGGATCTAACTATGGCTACACCTTC
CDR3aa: CASSLDLGSNYGYTF

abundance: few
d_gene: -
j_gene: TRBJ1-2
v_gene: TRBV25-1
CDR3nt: TGTGCCAACCGTGACACGGGATTTTTCTATGGCTACACCTTC
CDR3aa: CANRDTGFFYGYTF

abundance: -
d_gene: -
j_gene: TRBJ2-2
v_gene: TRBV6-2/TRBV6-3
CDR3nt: TGTGCCAGCAAACTAGGACGGGAGTGGACCGGGGAGCTGTTTTTT
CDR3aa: CASKLGREWTGELFF

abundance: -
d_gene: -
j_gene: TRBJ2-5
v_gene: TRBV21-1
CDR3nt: TGTGCCAGCAGCAAAGAAAGGACAAGGGGCGGTCGCCAAGAGACCCAGTACTTC
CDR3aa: CASSKERTRGGRQETQYF

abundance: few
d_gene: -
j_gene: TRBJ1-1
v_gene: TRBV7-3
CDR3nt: TGTGCCAGCAGCTTAGGACCGATCACTGAAGCTTTCTTT
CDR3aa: CASSLGPITEAFF

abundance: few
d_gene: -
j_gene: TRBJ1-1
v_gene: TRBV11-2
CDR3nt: TGTGCCAGCAGCTTAGTAGTTCCCGCTGAAGCTTTCTTT
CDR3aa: CASSLVVPAEAFF

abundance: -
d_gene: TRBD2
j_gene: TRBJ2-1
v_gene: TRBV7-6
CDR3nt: TGTGCCAGCAGCTCGGGAGCGGGGGCGTTCTACAATGAGCAGTTCTTC
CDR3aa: CASSSGAGAFYNEQFF

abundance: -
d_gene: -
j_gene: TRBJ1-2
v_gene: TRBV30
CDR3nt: TGTGCCTGGAGTGGCGGCCTATATGGCTACACCTTC
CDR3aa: CAWSGGLYGYTF

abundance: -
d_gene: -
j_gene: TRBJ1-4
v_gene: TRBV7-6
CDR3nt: TGTGCCAGCAGCTTTGGGGGTCGGGATGAAAAACTGTTTTTT
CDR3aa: CASSFGGRDEKLFF